The 30 T cell receptor beta chains listed next were all sequenced from one sample in a study of post-analysis software for immune sequencing data. General observations from the study: The study found TRBV5-6, TRBV5-1 and TRBV20-1 among five TRBV segments more frequent in patients than controls.

Antigens of these TCRs are unknown. Unique molecular identifiers featured in each of the TCR beta cDNA libraries. TCRdb used MiXCR to reprocess the PCR reads, holding one entry per CDR3 protein. The data contain around 700,000 distinct CDR3 sequences, over 45% of them singletons. Sequencing was carried out using blood. Source of these receptors: a girl aged 2 to 9 with multiple sclerosis.

V usage is TRBV7-9 and J usage is TRBJ2-3, with 12 bases fitting TRBD2. The junction had 13 bases not matched to a gene; V was cut back by 10 bases and J by 5 bases. The CDR3 has 16 amino acids. Per germline, CDR1 SEHNR and CDR2 FQNEAQ (reference sequence). CDR3 DNA sequence: TGTGCCACTAGGCCGCCTAGCGGGGGGGCCGAAGATACGCAGTATTTT. Its translation: CATRPPSGGAEDTQYF.

There are a few counts of this clonotype. V is TRBV29-1 and J is TRBJ2-3; D could derive from TRBD1 or TRBD2 (6 bases each). Germline lookup yields CDR1 SQVTM and CDR2 ANQGSEA. This CDR3 contains 19 residues. V dropped 2 bases and J dropped 2 bases, with 26 bases sitting between them. The CDR3 DNA reads as TGCAGCGTTGAAACCGGTCTGCGGGACACCAACGCTTTCACAGATACGCAGTATTTT. This codes for CSVETGLRDTNAFTDTQYF.

This rearrangement joins TRBV12-3 or TRBV12-4 to TRBJ1-2; D uncertain. V lost 4 bases, J lost 0 bases, and 9 bases lay in between. The CDR3 is made up of 14 amino acids. The CDR3 sequence: CASSWTRANYGYTF. The CDR3 DNA reads as TGTGCCAGCAGTTGGACCCGGGCTAACTATGGCTACACCTTC.

The rearrangement joins TRBV7-2 to TRBJ2-4; tentative D call: TRBD1 (5 bases). The CDR3 runs 14 residues. Germline V gene sequence: CDR1 SGHTA, CDR2 FQGNSA. V was clipped by 1 base and J by 9 bases, with 13 bases between them. In DNA, the CDR3 is TGTGCCAGCAGCTTAGTTACAGGATCGGGCATTCAGTACTTC. Protein sequence: CASSLVTGSGIQYF.

The rearrangement joins TRBV6-2 or TRBV6-3 to TRBJ2-7; a weak D match, TRBD2 (5 bases). This CDR3 is built from 16 residues. In germline, CDR1 is MNHEY, CDR2 SVGEGT. Trimming took 0 bases from V and 5 from J, leaving 17 bases between them. The CDR3 here is CASSYSKRVVAHEQYF. In nucleotides, the CDR3 is TGTGCCAGCAGTTACTCGAAAAGGGTGGTAGCGCACGAGCAGTACTTC.

This clonotype appeared a few times. The chain couples TRBV4-2 to TRBJ2-1; 7 bases agree with TRBD2. From germline, CDR1 is LGHNA and CDR2 YNFKEQ. Trimming took 3 bases from V and 0 from J; bases not matched to a gene: 2. The CDR3 contains 15 residues. CDR3 region: CASSQIAGSYNEQFF. In DNA form, the CDR3 reads TGTGCCAGCAGCCAGATAGCGGGCTCCTACAATGAGCAGTTCTTC.

This clonotype was detected a few times. This sequence joins TRBV5-1 and TRBJ1-2; perhaps TRBD1 as D (5 bases). Looked up from germline, CDR1 is SGHRS and CDR2 is YFSETQ. This CDR3 is built from 14 residues. Trimming stripped 4 bases from V and 2 bases from J, with 12 bases between. CDR3 in DNA: TGCGCCAGCAGCCCCTCGGACACCAACTATGGCTACACCTTC. This encodes CASSPSDTNYGYTF.

In the case of this clonotype: One junction end disagrees with the germline gene, perhaps due to a read error. The chain recombines TRBV6-1 with TRBJ2-3; D remains unclear. This CDR3 has 13 residues. The germline gives CDR1 MNHNS, CDR2 SASEGT. CDR3 in DNA: TGCGCCAGCAGTGAAGCGATCACAGATACGCAGTATTTT. It specifies CASSEAITDTQYF.

This clonotype has more than one count but fewer than ten. The chain recombines TRBV9 with TRBJ2-1; maybe TRBD1 (5 bases). V dropped 3 bases and J dropped 5 bases, with 15 bases sitting between them. In germline, CDR1 is SGDLS, CDR2 YYNGEE. The CDR3 contains 15 residues. DNA of the CDR3: TGTGCCAGCAGCGGTGGACATGGTGCCAACAATGAGCAGTTCTTC. It translates to CASSGGHGANNEQFF.

This clonotype has more than one count but fewer than ten. The rearrangement links TRBV6-5 to TRBJ2-1; D remains unclear. The CDR3 consists of 12 residues. Germline loops: CDR1 MNHEY, CDR2 SVGAGI. V was clipped by 6 bases and J by 9 bases, with 12 bases between them. For the CDR3, the DNA is TGTGCCAGCAGCCCCGACGGTGGTGAGCAGTTCTTC. Residues: CASSPDGGEQFF.

J is TRBJ1-2 and V is TRBV20-1; D unresolved. Germline V lookup: CDR1 DFQATT, CDR2 SNEGSKA (reference sequence). Trimming pared 1 base from V and 6 bases from J, leaving 12 bases between. The CDR3 extends over 13 amino acids. CDR3 nucleotides: TGCAGTGCTAGAGGCGCCACAATCGATGGCTACACCTTC. Translation: CSARGATIDGYTF.

The chain links TRBV2 to TRBJ2-1; 9 bases match TRBD2. The germline V gene has CDR1 SNHLY and CDR2 FYNNEI. CDR3 size: 15 residues. V lost 6 bases to trimming and J lost 0 bases; unmatched junction nucleotides: 3. CDR3 sequence: CASSNSGSSYNEQFF. In DNA, the CDR3 is TGTGCCAGCAGCAATAGCGGGAGCTCCTACAATGAGCAGTTCTTC.

The rearrangement uses TRBV6-1 and TRBJ1-4; no clear D. Germline V gives CDR1 MNHNS, CDR2 SASEGT. The V and J ends lost 0 bases and 13 bases respectively, with 9 bases between them. CDR3 length: 12 residues. The CDR3 DNA follows: TGTGCCAGCAGTGAAGCGCCCGGCCGACTGTTTTTT. It yields the protein CASSEAPGRLFF.

The V call is TRBV4-3, the J call TRBJ1-2, with TRBD1 matching over 8 bases. The CDR3 runs 14 residues. Germline trimming cut 0 bases from V and 7 bases from J; bases unmatched to any gene: 4. The germline gives CDR1 LGHNA, CDR2 YSLEER. CDR3: CASSQDAGGVGYTF. CDR3 DNA: TGCGCCAGCAGCCAAGATGCAGGGGGCGTTGGCTACACCTTC.

The chain employs TRBV5-1 and TRBJ2-1; possibly TRBD1 for D (6 bases). Trimming took off 0 bases at V and 5 bases at J, with 12 bases between the two ends. Germline assignment: CDR1 SGHRS and CDR2 YFSETQ. The CDR3 extends over 15 amino acids. In DNA form, the CDR3 reads TGCGCCAGCAGCTTGGTGGGGGCAGGGGACAATGAGCAGTTCTTC. It yields the protein CASSLVGAGDNEQFF.

This rearrangement joins TRBV2 to TRBJ1-4, with D perhaps matching TRBD1 (6 bases). Germline CDR1 SNHLY, CDR2 FYNNEI. V lost 6 bases, J lost 3 bases, and 11 bases lay in between. This CDR3 has 14 amino acids. The CDR3 sequence: CASRDSRPNEKLFF. CDR3 bases: TGTGCCAGCAGGGACAGTCGCCCTAATGAAAAACTGTTTTTT. Full variable domain (rest looked up from reference TRBV2 and TRBJ1-4): EPEVTQTPSHQVTQMGQEVILRCVPISNHLYFYWYRQILGQKVEFLVSFYNNEISEKSEIFDDQFSVERPDGSNFTLKIRSTKLEDSAMYFCASRDSRPNEKLFFGSGTQLSVL.

The chain uses TRBV29-1 and TRBJ2-3; D could derive from TRBD1 or TRBD2 (6 bases each). The CDR3 is made up of 15 amino acids. Deletions cut 4 bases from V and 0 bases from J, with 14 bases between. Germline V gives CDR1 SQVTM, CDR2 ANQGSEA. CDR3 sequence (DNA): TGCAGCGTTGTCCCGAGGAGGGGGAGCACAGATACGCAGTATTTT. Protein product: CSVVPRRGSTDTQYF.

The chain is built from TRBV4-1 and TRBJ1-6, with D maybe TRBD1 (6 bases). In germline, CDR1 is MGHRA, CDR2 YSYEKL. This CDR3 is 15 amino acids long. Trimming took off 9 bases at V and 8 bases at J, with 20 bases between the two ends. The CDR3 DNA follows: TGCGCCAGGACGATACCCGACAGGTACCATTCACCCCTCCACTTT. As protein: CARTIPDRYHSPLHF.

The chain links TRBV29-1 to TRBJ2-7, with TRBD2 identical over 11 bases. There are 15 residues in the CDR3. Germline assignment: CDR1 SQVTM and CDR2 ANQGSEA. V was clipped by 6 bases and J by 2 bases; unmatched bases: 9. The CDR3 coding sequence is TGCAGCGTGACCTCAGGGACTAGCGGACCCTACGAGCAGTACTTC. Amino acids: CSVTSGTSGPYEQYF.

This clonotype was recorded once. This sequence joins TRBV7-3 and TRBJ2-1; a weak D match, TRBD2 (5 bases). From germline, CDR1 is SGHTA and CDR2 FQGTGA. Trimming stripped 0 bases from V and 10 bases from J, with 10 bases between. The CDR3 runs to 13 residues. CDR3 in amino acids: CASSLTKGDEQFF. The CDR3 nucleotides are TGTGCCAGCAGCTTAACCAAGGGAGACGAGCAGTTCTTC.

The DNA for the CDR3 is TGCGCCAGCAGCTACACAGGGGTGTCCTACAATGAGCAGTTCTTC. Protein product: CASSYTGVSYNEQFF. The chain joins TRBV4-1 to TRBJ2-1; 7 bases line up with TRBD1. Germline V lookup: CDR1 MGHRA, CDR2 YSYEKL. V was clipped by 5 bases and J by 1 base; unmatched bases: 5. The CDR3 runs 15 residues.

In its sample, this clonotype was seen once. This chain connects TRBV10-3 to TRBJ2-1, with 7 bases that match TRBD2. Germline V lookup: CDR1 ENHRY, CDR2 SYGVKD. Losses at the gene ends were 10 bases for V and 4 bases for J; bases not matched to a gene: 13. The CDR3 totals 15 residues. The DNA of the CDR3 is TGTGCCAGCAATCCTACTAGCGAGGGGTACAATGAGCAGTTCTTC. It translates to CASNPTSEGYNEQFF.

The genes are TRBV4-3 and TRBJ2-1, with 7 nucleotides matching TRBD1. CDR1 and CDR2 from the germline V gene are LGHNA and YSLEER. V lost 0 bases to trimming and J lost 13 bases; unmatched junction nucleotides: 9. CDR3 length equals 14 residues. CDR3 loop: CASSQEIRQGSQFF. For the CDR3, the DNA is TGCGCCAGCAGCCAAGAAATCCGACAGGGAAGTCAGTTCTTC.

This chain connects TRBV13 to TRBJ2-1; D uncertain. The CDR3 consists of 15 residues. CDR1 PRHDT and CDR2 FYEKMQ come from the germline V gene (reference sequence). V was clipped by 4 bases and J by 7 bases, with 17 bases between them. CDR3 nucleotide sequence: TGTGCCAGCAGCTCCCCTGGCCCCTCGGATAATGAGCAGTTCTTC. It encodes CASSSPGPSDNEQFF.

V is TRBV7-2 and J is TRBJ2-3; 8 nucleotides line up with TRBD2. The junction had 5 bases not matched to a gene; V was cut back by 4 bases and J by 2 bases. CDR1 and CDR2 from the germline V gene are SGHTA and FQGNSA. This CDR3 is 15 amino acids long. CDR3 amino acids: CASSSYSGATDTQYF. CDR3 in DNA: TGTGCCAGCAGCTCCTATAGCGGGGCCACAGATACGCAGTATTTT. Variable domain in full (rest from reference TRBV7-2 and TRBJ2-3): GAGVSQSPSNKVTEKGKDVELRCDPISGHTALYWYRQSLGQGLEFLIYFQGNSAPDKSGLPSDRFSAERTGGSVSTLTIQRTQQEDSAVYLCASSSYSGATDTQYFGPGTRLTVL.

The gene calls are TRBV29-1 and TRBJ2-3; D remains ambiguous. Trimming cost V 7 bases and J 2 bases, with 10 bases left between them. Germline CDR1 SQVTM, CDR2 ANQGSEA. The CDR3 is 12 residues long. The CDR3: CSGDQNTDTQYF. The CDR3 DNA reads as TGCAGCGGAGACCAGAACACAGATACGCAGTATTTT.

The chain carries TRBV4-1 and TRBJ2-1; D possibly corresponds to TRBD2 (7 bases). Deletions cut 2 bases from V and 0 bases from J, with 14 bases between. Looked up from germline, CDR1 is MGHRA and CDR2 is YSYEKL. The CDR3 runs 17 residues. CDR3 region: CASSQSGRGASYNEQFF. CDR3 coding DNA: TGCGCCAGCAGCCAAAGTGGCCGGGGGGCCTCCTACAATGAGCAGTTCTTC.

The sample holds a few counts of this clonotype. The V and J genes are TRBV20-1 and TRBJ2-1; maybe TRBD2 (5 bases). V was shortened by 4 bases and J by 7 bases, with 11 bases between the two germline ends. The CDR3 contains 12 residues. Germline loops: CDR1 DFQATT, CDR2 SNEGSKA (reference sequence). This chain's CDR3 is CSAKLGGNEQFF. In DNA, the CDR3 is TGCAGTGCTAAGCTGGGCGGGAATGAGCAGTTCTTC.

V usage is TRBV20-1 and J usage is TRBJ2-4; D remains unclear. The CDR3 spans 12 residues. Germline V lookup: CDR1 DFQATT, CDR2 SNEGSKA (reference sequence). The V gene lost 5 bases and the J gene lost 8 bases, with 13 bases spanning the gap. This chain's CDR3 is CSAPSSGDIQYF. The DNA for the CDR3 is TGCAGTGCTCCCAGCTCTGGGGACATTCAGTACTTC.

V and J are TRBV20-1 and TRBJ1-1, with D perhaps matching TRBD1 (6 bases). Deletions cut 6 bases from V and 8 bases from J, with 13 bases between. Germline V gene sequence: CDR1 DFQATT, CDR2 SNEGSKA (reference sequence). The CDR3 spans 11 residues. The CDR3 DNA follows: TGCAGTGCCAGTACGGGGGCGGAAGCTTTCTTT. It translates to CSASTGAEAFF.